The entry below describes one T cell receptor beta chain. Its antigen has not been determined. No base-level quality is on record; no much larger clone is a single base apart. V and J are trimmed by 4 bases and 3 bases, and the gene matches miss 9 bases of the junction. The CDR3, from cysteine to phenylalanine, totals 18 residues. Just CDR3 DNA is preserved here, 54 bases in frame from base 1. CDR1 and CDR2 are drawn from the germline V gene: SGHVS, FQNEAQ. The cohort comprised 550 to 700 healthy bone marrow donors. At the time of sampling, all cohort members were nominally healthy, though unrecorded immune exposures were likely present. The donor was CMV seropositive and was included in the group of around 300 seropositive cohort members. A peripheral blood sample was collected from each donor, and TCR beta sequencing was performed on peripheral blood mononuclear cells. Genomic DNA extraction from the blood cell samples was performed with the Qiagen DNeasy Blood Extraction Kit.

The record originates from a study of cytomegalovirus exposure and HLA in healthy donors (dated by TCRdb to about 2017). About the investigation overall: An earlier analysis of 550 to 700 of the donors reported roughly 270 Gb of sequence data and some 120 million unique TCR beta sequences from about 179 million T cells. The study aimed to test whether cataloging public T cell receptors could reveal signatures of past pathogen exposure. The number of donors typed differed by locus, with 629-630 for A, B, C, DRB1 and DQB1, more than 500 for DQA1, over 600 for DPA1, and some 440 for DPB1. To predict cytomegalovirus infection status, the study brought together high-throughput TCR immunosequencing, statistical association of individual TCRs with disease status, and machine learning. An early release that covered roughly 600 HLA-typed donors contained approximately 300 gigabases of sequencing data and tens of millions of unique TCR sequences. HLA typing covered class I and class II loci at four-digit resolution. Roughly 5 DR-DQ haplotypes were handled as single units for association and clustering, since linkage in the cohort was strong. An earlier analysis of around 580 of the donors used high-throughput TCR beta sequencing to judge whether each TCR beta V gene segment behaved as functional or pseudogenic. Every discovery cohort repertoire had been produced on one sequencing platform. Donor age, sex, ethnicity and CMV serostatus were compiled alongside the repertoire data. The T cell repertoires of under 700 subjects were profiled by immunosequencing and related to cytomegalovirus serostatus. The later analysis used no new phenotypic data to find candidate immune exposures, relying instead on TCR beta sequences and their occurrence across donors. A later genetic analysis used genome-wide SNP genotypes for about 55% of the 666 donors, treating that subset as a discovery cohort. A separate validation cohort of 100 to 150 different subjects was used in addition to the 666-subject first cohort. Among the roughly 400 genotyped donors, around 81% belonged to the genetic ancestry cluster associated with self-reported Caucasian donors. On average, 235,054 unique TCR beta nucleotide sequences were sequenced per donor among roughly 430 genotyped donors of the cohort, with 15% to 20% of those sequences being non-productive. To study patterns of TCR occurrence, a later analysis re-analyzed previously published TCR beta repertoires from several hundred donors and added high-resolution HLA genotyping.

The library was generated by the immunoSEQ multiplex PCR assay. For the multiplex PCR, a mixture combining 60 forward primers for TCR Vbeta segments and 13 reverse primers for TCR Jbeta segments was used. A multiplex PCR assay on genomic DNA amplified the CDR3 region of rearranged TCR beta genes. The Illumina HiSeq System was used to sequence the amplified TCR beta libraries as 87-base-pair reads. The authors processed their data as follows. A later analysis counted around 72 million unique TCR beta chains across the 640 or so repertoires, and approximately 11 million of these chains were shared by at least two donors. Raw reads were error-corrected and collapsed into unique sequences with a nearest-neighbor algorithm that merged closely related sequences to remove PCR and sequencing errors. Alignment of CDR3 sequences to IMGT reference sequences was used to assign V, D and J gene segments. For a sequence to be retained, a match of at least six nucleotides was required to both a V gene segment and a J gene segment. Rearrangements were called productive when the CDR3 lacked stop codons and stayed in frame with V and J; all others were non-productive. Following IMGT convention, CDR3 was defined as the stretch from the second conserved V-encoded cysteine up to the conserved J-encoded phenylalanine. In an earlier analysis of more than 550 of the donors, sequences lacking an unambiguous match to a single V gene segment were excluded. An earlier analysis of 550 to 650 of the donors classified V segments as functional when productive rearrangements were above 56.7% and as segregating when the standard deviation between donors was above 5%. A statistical classification framework was built to diagnose cytomegalovirus status from the catalog of TCR beta chain sequences. In a later analysis, TCR nucleotide sequences were compared against IMGT/GENE-DB human TR gene sequences so that V and J genes could be assigned. In a later analysis, CDR3 sequences and most-parsimonious VDJ recombination scenarios were assigned using the TCRdist pipeline. In a later analysis, each TCR beta chain was defined by its CDR3 amino acid sequence together with its V-gene family, and reads without a unique V-gene family were excluded. To address suspected cross-contamination and a sequencing artifact, a later analysis removed some 620 highly shared, low-generation-probability nucleotide sequences. In a later analysis, a clonal expansion index was calculated for each public chain from normalized within-repertoire ranks of inferred template counts. In a later analysis, generation probabilities were computed with a VDJ recombination model fitted to out-of-frame rearrangements, and the resulting probabilities were checked against IGoR. A later analysis scored TCR-TCR, TCR-HLA and TCR-CMV co-occurrence with hypergeometric tests, applying a repertoire-size bias correction to TCR pairs. To estimate false discovery rates, a later analysis permuted the HLA or CMV assignments 20 times. A later analysis grouped co-occurring TCRs with DBSCAN, adding TCRdist sequence similarity when clustering within HLA-allele-positive subsets. Repertoires with fewer than 30,000 or more than 120,000 public chains, plus five repertoires with anomalous nucleotide sharing, were excluded from co-occurrence clustering. TCRdb took this table from immuneACCESS and kept in-frame rearrangements with V and J called. Such tables lack part of the clones; where checked against another copy, unresolved V genes explain under half of the gap, and the rest is unexplained. The V and J calls and the clone size are those of that table, but D and trimming were determined from the DNA. The sample table lists about 140,000 clones, approximately 83% of them with a count of one. The ten largest account for around 4.1% of the sample.

Broader findings and caveats from the paper: Because counts were too low, roughly 18 rarely observed V segments, including chromosome 9 orphons, were left out of the earlier analysis of about 500 of the donors. A later analysis found that most CMV-associated TCR beta chains appeared HLA-restricted, with HLA associations seemingly driven largely by CMV exposure. The study listed 164 TCR beta chains as associated with cytomegalovirus. HLA typing was unavailable for some donors at each locus, so association tests used only the typed subset. In a later genetic analysis, fewer N-insertions in productive TCRs were reported among donors in an Asian-associated ancestry cluster than the roughly 700-donor mean. In vitro tests confirmed that a few of the cytomegalovirus-associated TCR beta chains recognize cytomegalovirus antigens. Most TCR sequences were observed very rarely across donors, whereas some public TCRs were present in many individuals. Specific HLA alleles were associated with roughly 17,000 TCR beta sequences at a false discovery rate of 0.05 in a later analysis. In an earlier analysis of 450 to 750 of the donors, most TCR beta V segments appeared in productive rearrangements about 87% or about 30% of the time, broadly matching IMGT annotations. According to the authors, the approach could potentially be generalized to other disease states and immunological phenotypes. In a later analysis, several top co-occurrence clusters were reported to appear linked to parvovirus B19, influenza, CMV and Epstein-Barr virus. A group of highly shared sequence variants was considered likely to be a technical artifact of the sequencing pipeline. In a later analysis, the rate of TCR association differed among HLA loci, with DRB1 alleles having the most associated TCRs and HLA-C alleles having the fewest. Strong co-occurrence of HLA alleles, especially DR and DQ, made assigning TCR associations to individual alleles difficult. In a later analysis, HLA-associated TCR beta chains showed more clonal expansion and lower generation probabilities than non-associated chains that were equally common. In this cohort, only TCR beta chains were sequenced, and detectable features were limited by the absence of alpha or paired-chain data. Presence/absence analyses assumed roughly uniform sequencing depth across donors, an assumption that may not hold. An association between a missense DCLRE1C variant and V-gene and J-gene trimming of TCR beta chains was found in a later genetic analysis and replicated in an independent cohort. Cytomegalovirus status was reported to be diagnosed by the classifier with high specificity and sensitivity in both the original and validation cohorts. Correlated functional status among segregating V segments might be attributable to linkage disequilibrium, but an unknown experimental factor could not be ruled out. Immune exposure information for the cohort was limited to CMV serostatus. Because the 87-base-pair reads could not distinguish some IMGT-functional V segments, including TRBV6-2 and TRBV6-3, those segments were excluded. A further reported finding was that TCR beta sequences accurately predicted the HLA-A and HLA-B alleles for most subjects in the first cohort.

Input material: PBMCs. The chain joins TRBV7-8 to TRBJ2-7; 16 central bases correspond to TRBD2. This sequence was found in a man aged 35-49 years in good health and CMV-seropositive. At the DNA level, the sequence is TGTGCCAGCAGCTGGGGACTAGCGGGAGGGCCTGTAAGCTACGAGCAGTACTTC. This translates into CASSWGLAGGPVSYEQYF.